These 27 T cell receptor beta chains originate from one sample sequenced in a study of control samples from healthy donors and cancer patients. Data came from immunoSEQ multiplex PCR; TCRdb stores just in-frame clones and leaves some out. The sample shows around 150,000 clones, almost 90% of them seen only once. Source material: blood. These receptors were taken from a man aged 18 to 35 in good health.

In this sample, this clone turned up once. This chain links TRBV28 with TRBJ2-5; 9 bases fit TRBD1. This CDR3 spans 15 amino acids. V shed 5 bases and J 6 bases; nucleotides not matched to a gene: 10. Looked up from germline, CDR1 is MDHEN and CDR2 is SYDVKM. CDR3 DNA sequence: TGTGCCAGCAGTCTCTGGACAGGGGAGGGGAAGACCCAGTACTTC. It translates to CASSLWTGEGKTQYF.

This rearrangement joins TRBV6-5 to TRBJ2-7; maybe TRBD1 (5 bases). V lost 5 bases and J lost 0, with 14 bases in between. Germline V lookup: CDR1 MNHEY, CDR2 SVGAGI. The CDR3 loop spans 15 amino acids. The CDR3 sequence: CASSPLRASSYEQYF. As DNA, the CDR3 is TGTGCCAGCAGTCCCCTCAGGGCTAGCTCCTACGAGCAGTACTTC.

The chain is built from TRBV7-9 and TRBJ2-3; 8 bases fit TRBD2. The CDR3 covers 15 residues. Trimming at V came to 6 bases and at J to 2 bases, leaving 7 bases not matched to a gene. CDR1 and CDR2 from the germline V gene are SEHNR and FQNEAQ (reference sequence). The CDR3 reads CASRLARGATDTQYF. CDR3 nucleotides: TGTGCCAGCAGACTCGCGCGGGGGGCCACAGATACGCAGTATTTT. Drawing the rest from reference TRBV7-9 and TRBJ2-3, the complete variable domain is DTGVSQNPRHKITKRGQNVTFRCDPISEHNRLYWYRQTLGQGPEFLTYFQNEAQLEKSRLLSDRFSAERPKGSFSTLEIQRTEQGDSAMYLCASRLARGATDTQYFGPGTRLTVL.

This chain connects TRBV18 to TRBJ1-3; D is unresolved. Trimming stripped 0 bases from V and 4 bases from J, with 13 bases between. The CDR3 length is 16 residues. Per the germline V gene, CDR1 is KGHSH and CDR2 is LQKENI. For the CDR3, the DNA is TGTGCCAGCTCACCACCTGAGGTCAGAGCCGGAAACACCATATATTTT. It yields the protein CASSPPEVRAGNTIYF.

The rearrangement links TRBV6-1 to TRBJ2-1; 10 positions match TRBD2. The CDR3 covers 17 residues. Per the germline V gene, CDR1 is MNHNS and CDR2 is SASEGT. After removal of 0 bases from V and 2 bases from J, the junction contained 4 bases not matched to a gene. The CDR3 here is CASSEAITSGTYNEQFF. As DNA, the CDR3 is TGTGCCAGCAGTGAAGCGATAACTAGCGGGACCTACAATGAGCAGTTCTTC.

This clone has just a few counts. This chain connects TRBV6-5 to TRBJ1-2, with 8 bases fitting TRBD1. Germline loops: CDR1 MNHEY, CDR2 SVGAGI. This CDR3 is built from 12 residues. J gave up 8 bases and V 2 bases, and 1 base lay outside the gene matches. The CDR3 region is CASSYGQGGYTF. CDR3 sequence (DNA): TGTGCCAGCAGTTACGGACAGGGCGGCTACACCTTC.

The chain employs TRBV13 and TRBJ2-2, with D tentatively TRBD2 (6 bases). Trimming removed 4 bases from V and 14 bases from J, with 14 bases in between. The CDR3 spans 12 residues. Germline V gene sequence: CDR1 PRHDT, CDR2 FYEKMQ (reference sequence). The CDR3, as DNA: TGTGCCAGCAGCTATGCACCGGGACTTCTGTTTTTT. This translates into CASSYAPGLLFF.

The gene calls are TRBV7-9 and TRBJ2-5; TRBD2 matches 8 bases. V dropped 4 bases and J dropped 2; count of bases not matched to a gene: 9. The CDR3 spans 16 residues. Germline CDR1 reads SEHNR; CDR2 reads FQNEAQ (reference sequence). CDR3 sequence reads: CASSSGRASGQETQYF. The DNA of the CDR3 is TGTGCCAGCAGCTCCGGGAGGGCTAGCGGACAAGAGACCCAGTACTTC.

This chain joins TRBV7-2 and TRBJ1-1; D is unclear. The CDR3 length is 13 residues. V gave up 6 bases and J gave up 0 bases, with 8 bases separating them. Looked up from germline, CDR1 is SGHTA and CDR2 is FQGNSA. The CDR3 spells CASSLDLNTEAFF. CDR3 nucleotides: TGTGCCAGCAGTCTAGACCTGAACACTGAAGCTTTCTTT.

This clone was seen only a few times. The V and J genes are TRBV7-2 and TRBJ2-7, with D unclear. The CDR3 is 15 amino acids. The germline CDR1 and CDR2 sequences are SGHTA and FQGNSA. Between the trimmed V and J ends, which lost 5 bases and 0 bases, there was a span of 14 bases. The CDR3 spells CASSVGRESSYEQYF. CDR3 sequence (DNA): TGTGCCAGCAGCGTAGGACGAGAGAGCTCCTACGAGCAGTACTTC.

The CDR3 DNA is TGTGCCTGGGACACGGGCACCGGGGAGCTGTTTTTT. It translates to CAWDTGTGELFF. The V gene is TRBV30, the J gene TRBJ2-2; D is ambiguous. CDR1 and CDR2 (germline): GTSNPN, SVGIG (reference sequence). Trimming shortened V by 5 bases and J by 4 bases, and 8 bases separated the two germline ends. The CDR3 is 12 residues long. The variable domain in full, with the rest retrieved from reference TRBV30 and TRBJ2-2, is SQTIHQWPATLVQPVGSPLSLECTVEGTSNPNLYWYRQAAGRGLQLLFYSVGIGQISSEVPQNLSASRPQDRQFILSSKKLLLSDSGFYLCAWDTGTGELFFGEGSRLTVL.

The chain couples TRBV27 to TRBJ2-3, with 10 positions matching TRBD1. The CDR3 loop spans 18 amino acids. With V trimmed by 5 bases and J by 5 bases, 16 bases remained unmatched. Germline V gives CDR1 MNHEY, CDR2 SMNVEV (reference sequence). CDR3 nucleotide sequence: TGTGCCAGCAGTACGATCCTCGCGACAGGGGGCGCCGTAGATACGCAGTATTTT. Amino acids: CASSTILATGGAVDTQYF.

This clone showed up just a few times. The chain carries TRBV21-1 and TRBJ2-7; the table gives TRBD2 as D, unverified against the DNA. TRBV21-1 is a documented pseudogene. The CDR3 is 14 amino acids. The CDR3 region has the DNA TGTGCCAGCAGCAAATCGGGAGCCTCCTACGAGCAGTACTTC. Its translation is CASSKSGASYEQYF.

The count of this clone is one. The J gene is TRBJ1-5, the V gene TRBV19, with 7 positions matching TRBD1. V was clipped by 7 bases and J by 1 base; unmatched bases: 4. CDR1 is LNHDA and CDR2 is SQIVND in the germline V gene (reference sequence). The CDR3 is 14 amino acids. CDR3 region: CASTLTGSNQPQHF. CDR3 bases: TGTGCCAGTACACTGACAGGGAGCAATCAGCCCCAGCATTTT.

The CDR3 is CASSQGHSYGYTF. CDR3 nucleotide sequence: TGCGCCAGCAGCCAGGGACATAGCTATGGCTACACCTTC. The V call is TRBV4-3, the J call TRBJ1-2; tentative D call: TRBD1 (6 bases). V was trimmed by 3 bases and J by 4 bases, leaving 9 bases between them. This CDR3 contains 13 residues. Per germline, CDR1 LGHNA and CDR2 YSLEER.

CDR3 DNA sequence: TGTGCCACCAAGGACAGATACAATGAGCAGTTCTTC. It yields the protein CATKDRYNEQFF. The chain recombines TRBV24-1 with TRBJ2-1, with TRBD1 as a possible D gene (6 bases). CDR3 length equals 12 residues. Trimming cost V 8 bases and J 4 bases, with 8 bases left between them. Germline loops: CDR1 KGHDR, CDR2 SFDVKD.

The gene calls are TRBV30 and TRBJ1-1; D may be TRBD1 (6 bases). Trimming stripped 4 bases from V and 3 bases from J, with 9 bases between. Germline loops: CDR1 GTSNPN, CDR2 SVGIG (reference sequence). The CDR3 length is 12 residues. Written as DNA, the CDR3 is TGTGCCTGGAACAGGGATTACACTGAAGCTTTCTTT. Translation: CAWNRDYTEAFF.

The chain carries TRBV7-2 and TRBJ2-7, with D perhaps matching TRBD2 (6 bases). Germline V gene sequence: CDR1 SGHTA, CDR2 FQGNSA. V lost 1 base and J 4 bases, leaving 11 bases between the germline ends. The length of the CDR3 is 14 residues. This chain's CDR3 is CASSLGAGFYEQYF. CDR3 in DNA: TGTGCCAGCAGCTTAGGAGCGGGCTTTTACGAGCAGTACTTC.

The chain has TRBV24-1 and TRBJ2-3; TRBD2 matches at 7 bases. The V and J ends lost 6 bases and 0 bases, in that order; junction bases with no gene match: 2. Germline V lookup: CDR1 KGHDR, CDR2 SFDVKD. The length of the CDR3 is 14 residues. The DNA of the CDR3 is TGTGCCACCAGTCCTAGCGGAAGCACAGATACGCAGTATTTT. Translating it yields CATSPSGSTDTQYF.

The V gene is TRBV20-1, the J gene TRBJ1-2; weak D call: TRBD1 (5 bases). Trimming stripped 3 bases from V and 2 bases from J, with 19 bases between. The CDR3 sequence is 16 residues long. Germline V gene sequence: CDR1 DFQATT, CDR2 SNEGSKA (reference sequence). CDR3 DNA: TGCAGTGCTAGTTACGTTCGGGACGGACTAAACTATGGCTACACCTTC. It codes for CSASYVRDGLNYGYTF.

The table lists this clone with a count of one. This rearrangement joins TRBV18 to TRBJ1-2; D gene uncertain. From germline, CDR1 is KGHSH and CDR2 LQKENI. V dropped 2 bases and J dropped 0 bases, with 4 bases sitting between them. The CDR3 contains 13 residues. Here the CDR3 DNA reads TGTGCCAGCTCACCAGGATCTAACTATGGCTACACCTTC. Protein product: CASSPGSNYGYTF. Supplemented by reference TRBV18 and TRBJ1-2, the full variable domain reads NAGVMQNPRHLVRRRGQEARLRCSPMKGHSHVYWYRQLPEEGLKFMVYLQKENIIDESGMPKERFSAEFPKEGPSILRIQQVVRGDSAAYFCASSPGSNYGYTFGSGTRLTVV.

This clone was seen only a few times. This chain uses TRBV5-5 with TRBJ1-1; D unresolved. Germline loops: CDR1 SGHKS, CDR2 YYEKEE (reference sequence). The germline V and J ends were trimmed by 2 bases and 1 base, with 12 bases remaining between them. This CDR3 is built from 15 residues. The CDR3 nucleotides are TGTGCCAGCAGCTTTGAGCGGCATGCGAACACTGAAGCTTTCTTT. Translation: CASSFERHANTEAFF.

The genes are TRBV2 and TRBJ2-7; D not certain. The CDR3 is made up of 13 amino acids. Trimming removed 4 bases at V and 3 bases at J, with 10 bases between. Germline V gives CDR1 SNHLY, CDR2 FYNNEI. The CDR3, as DNA: TGTGCCAGCAGTGTAGGGCGAGGCTACGAGCAGTACTTC. Translated, it gives CASSVGRGYEQYF.

The chain employs TRBV28 and TRBJ1-5; D perhaps matches TRBD1 (5 bases). The germline V gene has CDR1 MDHEN and CDR2 SYDVKM. The CDR3 length is 14 residues. Trimming took off 7 bases at V and 5 bases at J, with 15 bases between the two ends. The CDR3 DNA is TGTGCCAGCATGTTTGGGACGGGGTATCAGCCCCAGCATTTT. This encodes CASMFGTGYQPQHF. The full variable domain, in which reference TRBV28 and TRBJ1-5 provide the parts outside the CDR3, is DVKVTQSSRYLVKRTGEKVFLECVQDMDHENMFWYRQDPGLGLRLIYFSYDVKMKEKGDIPEGYSVSREKKERFSLILESASTNQTSMYLCASMFGTGYQPQHFGDGTRLSIL.

This clone was seen just once. V is TRBV6-1 and J is TRBJ2-3; no firm D call. The CDR3 loop spans 12 amino acids. Deletions cut 3 bases from V and 11 bases from J, with 12 bases between. CDR1 MNHNS and CDR2 SASEGT come from the germline V gene. This CDR3 reads CASSDVAEQQYF. Here the CDR3 DNA reads TGTGCCAGCAGTGATGTGGCGGAACAGCAGTATTTT.

The rearrangement uses TRBV6-2 or TRBV6-3 and TRBJ2-7; D call uncertain. Germline CDR1 is MNHEY and CDR2 is SVGEGT. V was pared by 2 bases and J by 4 bases, with 9 bases between. CDR3 length: 13 residues. CDR3 sequence reads: CASSYGIRYEQYF. In DNA, the CDR3 is TGTGCCAGCAGTTACGGGATTAGGTACGAGCAGTACTTC.

The chain combines TRBV5-1 with TRBJ2-2; 14 nucleotides match TRBD2. This CDR3 is built from 18 residues. Losses at the gene ends were 0 bases for V and 0 bases for J; bases not matched to a gene: 1. Germline CDR1 and CDR2: SGHRS and YFSETQ. DNA of the CDR3: TGCGCCAGCAGCTTGGGACTAGCGGGGGGGCCGAACACCGGGGAGCTGTTTTTT. This translates into CASSLGLAGGPNTGELFF.